Below, 25 T cell receptor beta chains from the same sample are listed, as sequenced in a study of cytomegalovirus exposure and HLA in healthy donors. The PCR contained 60 Vbeta and 13 Jbeta primers. Assay used: immunoSEQ multiplex PCR; TCRdb lists only in-frame clones, some missing. The table has some 160,000 clones, about 79% seen once. Sequences were obtained from PBMCs. These receptors were obtained from a middle-aged man in good health and CMV-seropositive.

The CDR3 DNA is TGCGCCAGCAGCTTGGGGGGCGCGGCAGGGGGCTATGGCTACACCTTC. Amino acid sequence: CASSLGGAAGGYGYTF. The chain carries TRBV5-1 and TRBJ1-2; the match to TRBD1 covers 7 bases. J was trimmed by 4 bases and V by 0 bases; bases with no gene match: 9. The CDR3 extends over 16 amino acids. Germline V gene sequence: CDR1 SGHRS, CDR2 YFSETQ.

This clone has only a few counts. V and J are TRBV4-2 and TRBJ1-4; D may be TRBD1 (5 bases). V was pared by 1 base and J by 3 bases, with 9 bases between. Per germline, CDR1 LGHNA and CDR2 YNFKEQ. The CDR3 runs to 15 residues. The CDR3 DNA sequence: TGTGCCAGCAGCCAAGCAGGGTCGGCTAATGAAAAACTGTTTTTT. This sequence encodes CASSQAGSANEKLFF.

V and J are TRBV19 and TRBJ2-3, with 11 bases aligning to TRBD2. V lost 7 bases to trimming and J lost 0 bases; unmatched junction nucleotides: 3. The CDR3 length is 15 residues. The V gene's germline CDR1 is LNHDA and CDR2 SQIVND (reference sequence). The CDR3 protein is CASTWTSGSTDTQYF. CDR3 DNA sequence: TGTGCCAGTACTTGGACTAGCGGGAGCACAGATACGCAGTATTTT.

V gene TRBV19 combines with J gene TRBJ1-1; D unresolved. Germline V gives CDR1 LNHDA, CDR2 SQIVND (reference sequence). The V and J ends lost 4 bases and 6 bases respectively, with 15 bases between them. The CDR3 spans 14 residues. Here the CDR3 reads CASSTLTPFPEAFF. In nucleotides, the CDR3 is TGTGCCAGTAGTACCCTAACCCCTTTTCCTGAAGCTTTCTTT.

This rearrangement joins TRBV7-3 to TRBJ2-1; TRBD2 agrees at 7 bases. The germline CDR1 and CDR2 sequences are SGHTA and FQGTGA. With V trimmed by 5 bases and J by 2 bases, 6 bases remained unmatched. The CDR3 length is 15 residues. The CDR3 nucleotides are TGTGCCAGCAGCCGTAGCGGGCTTACCTACAATGAGCAGTTCTTC. It yields the protein CASSRSGLTYNEQFF.

This chain uses TRBV6-1 with TRBJ2-7; a weak D match, TRBD2 (6 bases). The CDR3 has 13 residues. In germline, CDR1 is MNHNS, CDR2 SASEGT. Trimming took 4 bases from V and 4 from J, leaving 11 bases between them. The CDR3 loop reads CASSGPGGYEQYV. The CDR3 DNA is TGTGCCAGCAGTGGGCCCGGGGGTTACGAGCAGTACGTC.

This clone was picked up one time. The chain combines TRBV7-2 with TRBJ2-7, with D tentatively TRBD1 (6 bases). Germline V CDR1 and CDR2: SGHTA, FQGNSA. Trimming left V 5 bases short and J 1 base short, with 12 bases between. The CDR3 is 14 residues long. The CDR3 here is CASSPQQGSYEQYF. Here the CDR3 DNA reads TGTGCCAGCAGCCCCCAACAGGGATCCTACGAGCAGTACTTC.

The V gene is TRBV7-6, the J gene TRBJ2-1, with 11 nucleotides matching TRBD2. The CDR3 totals 16 residues. With 5 bases clipped from V and 0 bases from J, the junction kept 3 bases outside the gene matches. Germline V gene data show CDR1 as SGHVS and CDR2 as FNYEAQ. The DNA for the CDR3 is TGTGCCAGCAGCATACTAGCGGGAGACTCCTACAATGAGCAGTTCTTC. Amino acids: CASSILAGDSYNEQFF.

The V gene is TRBV11-2, the J gene TRBJ2-1; D is perhaps TRBD2 (6 bases). Germline loops: CDR1 SGHAT, CDR2 FQNNGV. Trimming removed 1 base at V and 1 base at J, with 14 bases between. CDR3 length equals 17 residues. CDR3 in amino acids: CASSLGRGGASYNEQFF. CDR3 in DNA: TGTGCCAGCAGCTTAGGCCGCGGCGGGGCGTCCTACAATGAGCAGTTCTTC.

V is TRBV10-3 and J is TRBJ2-3; TRBD1 matches 9 bases. Germline trimming cut 2 bases from V and 0 bases from J; bases unmatched to any gene: 3. The CDR3 spans 16 residues. Germline V CDR1 and CDR2: ENHRY, SYGVKD. CDR3 protein: CAISEQTGGSTDTQYF. CDR3 DNA sequence: TGTGCCATCAGTGAGCAGACAGGGGGAAGCACAGATACGCAGTATTTT.

The chain has TRBV25-1 and TRBJ2-7, with 12 bases fitting TRBD1. The CDR3 consists of 16 residues. CDR1 is MGHDK, CDR2 SYGVNS, per germline. Trimming took 5 bases from V and 2 from J; bases not matched to a gene: 7. DNA for the CDR3: TGTGCCAGCAGTAACCCGGGACAGGGGGCGACCTACGAGCAGTACTTC. Encoded protein: CASSNPGQGATYEQYF.

This chain connects TRBV5-4 to TRBJ2-3, with 10 bases matching TRBD2. V was pared by 0 bases and J by 7 bases, with 8 bases of the junction left unmatched. CDR3 length: 16 residues. The V gene's germline CDR1 is SGHNT and CDR2 YYREEE (reference sequence). This chain's CDR3 is CASSLVQREGSNTQYF. The CDR3 bases are TGTGCCAGCAGCTTGGTGCAGCGGGAGGGCTCCAATACGCAGTATTTT.

This chain uses TRBV6-5 with TRBJ1-4; TRBD1 might be the D (5 bases). In germline, CDR1 is MNHEY, CDR2 SVGAGI. The CDR3 runs 13 residues. V lost 3 bases and J lost 7, with 9 bases in between. CDR3 DNA: TGTGCCAGCAGTTATTGGCAGGGTGAAAAACTGTTTTTT. Its protein is CASSYWQGEKLFF.

The chain links TRBV9 to TRBJ1-1; D might be TRBD1 (6 bases). V was cut by 0 bases and J by 3 bases, with 15 bases left in between. Germline V CDR1 and CDR2: SGDLS, YYNGEE. CDR3 length equals 16 residues. The CDR3 here is CASSVGWGRRDTEAFF. In nucleotides, the CDR3 is TGTGCCAGCAGCGTAGGCTGGGGGCGCAGGGACACTGAAGCTTTCTTT.

The chain is built from TRBV19 and TRBJ1-5, with D possibly matching TRBD1 (6 bases). Germline CDR1 reads LNHDA; CDR2 reads SQIVND (reference sequence). V dropped 3 bases and J dropped 4 bases, with 16 bases sitting between them. The CDR3 runs 16 residues. This chain's CDR3 is CASSMRQGRTNQPQHF. The CDR3 DNA follows: TGTGCCAGTAGTATGCGGCAGGGGCGAACAAATCAGCCCCAGCATTTT.

The V call is TRBV7-8, the J call TRBJ1-2; maybe TRBD1 (6 bases). Trimming left V 4 bases short and J 3 bases short, with 9 bases between. The CDR3 runs to 13 residues. The germline CDR1 and CDR2 sequences are SGHVS and FQNEAQ. CDR3 loop: CASSYQGYYGYTF. DNA for the CDR3: TGTGCCAGCAGCTACCAGGGGTACTATGGCTACACCTTC.

The chain uses TRBV9 and TRBJ2-2; 11 bases fit TRBD2. Germline CDR1 reads SGDLS; CDR2 reads YYNGEE. The CDR3 is 17 residues long. V was clipped by 1 base and J by 5 bases; unmatched bases: 7. The CDR3 reads CASSVRGTSGLTGELFF. CDR3 DNA: TGTGCCAGCAGCGTACGCGGGACTAGCGGTTTGACCGGGGAGCTGTTTTTT.

In its sample, this clone was seen a few times. This rearrangement joins TRBV19 to TRBJ2-2; TRBD1 aligns across 10 bases. V trimming: 4 bases; J trimming: 3 bases; junction bases outside the gene matches: 5. This CDR3 spans 16 amino acids. Per the germline V gene, CDR1 is LNHDA and CDR2 is SQIVND (reference sequence). The CDR3: CASSTQDRGYTGELFF. As DNA, the CDR3 is TGTGCCAGTAGTACCCAGGACAGGGGGTACACCGGGGAGCTGTTTTTT.

The chain links TRBV5-1 to TRBJ1-4, with a possible D match to TRBD1 (5 bases). This CDR3 has 11 residues. The V and J ends lost 7 bases and 5 bases respectively, with 6 bases between them. Looked up from germline, CDR1 is SGHRS and CDR2 is YFSETQ. The CDR3 loop reads CASRGNEKLFF. CDR3 DNA: TGCGCCAGCCGGGGGAATGAAAAACTGTTTTTT.

The chain joins TRBV7-9 to TRBJ1-6; 7 positions match TRBD1. This CDR3 spans 15 amino acids. Unmatched junction bases numbered 3, after V lost 1 base and J lost 6 bases. Germline V gene lookup returns CDR1 SEHNR and CDR2 FQNEAQ (reference sequence). CDR3 bases: TGTGCCAGCAGCTTAGGACAGGGAAGTAATTCACCCCTCCACTTT. The encoded protein is CASSLGQGSNSPLHF.

V usage is TRBV6-5 and J usage is TRBJ1-2; D unresolved. Trimming took 6 bases from V and 2 from J, leaving 16 bases between them. The CDR3 length is 15 residues. The V gene's germline CDR1 is MNHEY and CDR2 SVGAGI. In DNA form, the CDR3 reads TGTGCCAGCAGCAGACTGTCAGGAGGCAACTATGGCTACACCTTC. Encoded protein: CASSRLSGGNYGYTF.

This chain uses TRBV9 with TRBJ2-2; the D gene is possibly TRBD1 (5 bases). This CDR3 contains 18 residues. Looked up from germline, CDR1 is SGDLS and CDR2 is YYNGEE. Trimming removed 3 bases at V and 3 bases at J, with 21 bases between. The CDR3 DNA reads as TGTGCCAGCAGCGGGTTGAGACAGAGGCAGAGGTACACCGGGGAGCTGTTTTTT. Protein product: CASSGLRQRQRYTGELFF.

This chain joins TRBV11-2 and TRBJ2-3; no definite D call. The germline V gene has CDR1 SGHAT and CDR2 FQNNGV. CDR3 length equals 12 residues. Trimming took off 2 bases at V and 5 bases at J, with 5 bases between the two ends. This CDR3 reads CASSLSVDTQYF. The CDR3 region has the DNA TGTGCCAGCAGCTTATCGGTAGATACGCAGTATTTT.

The chain uses TRBV6-1 and TRBJ2-1; tentatively, D is TRBD1 (6 bases). CDR3 length: 16 amino acids. The V end lost 3 bases, the J end lost 1 base, and 13 bases lay between the germline ends. Germline CDR1 MNHNS, CDR2 SASEGT. CDR3 residues: CASSDALGTSYNEQFF. The CDR3 DNA reads as TGTGCCAGCAGTGATGCGCTCGGGACATCCTACAATGAGCAGTTCTTC.

The CDR3 region is CASSSLAGGPTGELFF. CDR3 nucleotide sequence: TGCGCCAGCAGCTCCTTAGCGGGGGGGCCTACCGGGGAGCTGTTTTTT. V usage is TRBV5-1 and J usage is TRBJ2-2; 11 bases fit TRBD2. The CDR3 runs to 16 residues. Germline assignment: CDR1 SGHRS and CDR2 YFSETQ. V was clipped by 3 bases and J by 5 bases; unmatched bases: 6.